This T cell receptor beta chain was sequenced during a study of CD8 T cells in ankylosing spondylitis. Study-level points and caveats: A motif in TCR beta, a set of roughly eight highly homologous variants, appeared characteristic of ankylosing spondylitis blood. Significantly higher representation of disease-linked clones was reported for matched ankylosing spondylitis synovial fluid. As for the disease-linked clones, they showed a CD8+ phenotype and occurred at relatively low frequencies in peripheral blood.

CDR3 length: 15 amino acids. Germline assignment: CDR1 MGHRA and CDR2 YSYEKL. V was cut by 0 bases and J by 5 bases, with 13 bases left in between. Quantitative 5'-RACE with molecular barcodes was used to make the TCR beta libraries. Via MiXCR, TCRdb re-called the 5' RACE reads, giving one row per CDR3 protein. The sample has about 750,000 distinct CDR3 sequences, under 20% seen once. This clonotype turned up a few times. The target antigen is unknown. The sample comprised blood, either unsorted or a sorted T cell fraction (not recorded which). The receptor comes from a male donor with ankylosing spondylitis. This chain uses TRBV4-1 with TRBJ2-5; tentative D call: TRBD1 (5 bases). The CDR3 bases are TGCGCCAGCAGCCAAGATGGATCCAGGGATGAGACCCAGTACTTC. It is translated as CASSQDGSRDETQYF.